What follows describes a single T cell receptor (beta chain). Antigen unknown. The same CDR3 can be traced to other DNA sequences in this sample. CDR3 length: 14 amino acids. Per the germline V gene, CDR1 is KGHSH and CDR2 is LQKENI. The J segment lost 3 bases and the V segment lost 3 bases, leaving 5 bases of the junction unmatched. This sample was taken from a study of T cell responses to AZD1222 COVID-19 vaccine. Data came from immunoSEQ multiplex PCR; TCRdb stores just in-frame clones and leaves some out. Of 150,000 to 200,000 clones listed, 85% to 95% are singletons. Study findings and constraints: Baseline seropositivity occurred in only a handful of AZD1222 recipients. Donor demographics were predominantly white British with a female majority; clonal diversity may be underestimated.

The chain couples TRBV18 to TRBJ2-7, with TRBD1 identical over 7 bases. The sample in question was peripheral blood, obtained 28 days after the second dose of the MenACWY control vaccine. The TCR sequence derives from an adult who received the MenACWY meningococcal vaccine as a control. CDR3 protein: CASSPDRDDYEQYF. CDR3 DNA: TGTGCCAGCTCACCCGACAGGGACGACTACGAGCAGTACTTC. The full variable domain, rest sourced from reference TRBV18 and TRBJ2-7, is NAGVMQNPRHLVRRRGQEARLRCSPMKGHSHVYWYRQLPEEGLKFMVYLQKENIIDESGMPKERFSAEFPKEGPSILRIQQVVRGDSAAYFCASSPDRDDYEQYFGPGTRLTVT.